This T cell receptor beta chain is from a study of cytomegalovirus exposure and HLA in healthy donors. Notes on the study in general: Per published accounts, TCR beta sequences correctly predicted the HLA-A and HLA-B alleles of most subjects. The investigators catalogued 150 to 200 TCR beta chains as cytomegalovirus-associated.

The PCR contained 60 Vbeta and 13 Jbeta primers. Here immunoSEQ multiplex PCR was the method, and the copy in TCRdb shows in-frame clones only, minus some. The sample includes around 160,000 clones, roughly 71% of them seen just once. As regards this clone: Its target is not known.

This CDR3 has 15 residues. Looked up from germline, CDR1 is MNHEY and CDR2 is SVGAGI. The V gene end was trimmed by 2 bases and the J gene end by 6 bases; junction bases not matched to a gene: 8. V usage is TRBV6-5 and J usage is TRBJ2-3, with 7 bases matching TRBD2. The clonotype originates from a male donor in good health and CMV-seropositive. Sequenced material: PBMCs. Here the CDR3 DNA reads TGTGCCAGCAGTTACACCGGGGGGAATTCCGATACGCAGTATTTT. It encodes CASSYTGGNSDTQYF.